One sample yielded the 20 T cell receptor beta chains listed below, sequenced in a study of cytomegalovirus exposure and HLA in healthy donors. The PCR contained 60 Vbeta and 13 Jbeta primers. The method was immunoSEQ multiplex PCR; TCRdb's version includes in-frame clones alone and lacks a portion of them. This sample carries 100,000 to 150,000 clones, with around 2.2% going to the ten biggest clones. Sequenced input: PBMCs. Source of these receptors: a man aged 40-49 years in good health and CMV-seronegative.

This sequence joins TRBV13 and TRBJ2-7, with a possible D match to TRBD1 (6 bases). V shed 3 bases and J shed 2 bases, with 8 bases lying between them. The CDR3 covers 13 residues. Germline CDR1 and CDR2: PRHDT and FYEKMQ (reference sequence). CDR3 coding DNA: TGTGCCAGCAGCTTTAGGACAGCCTACGAGCAGTACTTC. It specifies CASSFRTAYEQYF.

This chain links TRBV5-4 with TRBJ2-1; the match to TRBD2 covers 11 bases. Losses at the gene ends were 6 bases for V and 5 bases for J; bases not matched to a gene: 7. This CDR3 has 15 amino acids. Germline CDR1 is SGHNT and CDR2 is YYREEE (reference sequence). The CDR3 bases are TGTGCCAGCAAAAATGCGGGACTAGCGGACAATGAGCAGTTCTTC. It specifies CASKNAGLADNEQFF.

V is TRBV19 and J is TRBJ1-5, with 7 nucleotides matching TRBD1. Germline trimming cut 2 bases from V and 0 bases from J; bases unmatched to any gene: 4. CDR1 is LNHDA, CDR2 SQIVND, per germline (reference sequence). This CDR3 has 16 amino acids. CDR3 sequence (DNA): TGTGCCAGTAGTATACAGGGGGGTCCTAGCAATCAGCCCCAGCATTTT. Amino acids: CASSIQGGPSNQPQHF. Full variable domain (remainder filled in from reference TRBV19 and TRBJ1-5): DGGITQSPKYLFRKEGQNVTLSCEQNLNHDAMYWYRQDPGQGLRLIYYSQIVNDFQKGDIAEGYSVSREKKESFPLTVTSAQKNPTAFYLCASSIQGGPSNQPQHFGDGTRLSIL.

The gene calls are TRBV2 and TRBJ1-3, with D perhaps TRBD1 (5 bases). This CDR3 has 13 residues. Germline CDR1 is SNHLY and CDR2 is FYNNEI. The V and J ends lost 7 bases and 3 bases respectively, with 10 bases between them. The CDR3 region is CASTRQGGNTIYF. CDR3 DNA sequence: TGTGCCAGCACTCGGCAGGGTGGAAACACCATATATTTT. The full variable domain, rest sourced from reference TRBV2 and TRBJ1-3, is EPEVTQTPSHQVTQMGQEVILRCVPISNHLYFYWYRQILGQKVEFLVSFYNNEISEKSEIFDDQFSVERPDGSNFTLKIRSTKLEDSAMYFCASTRQGGNTIYFGEGSWLTVV.

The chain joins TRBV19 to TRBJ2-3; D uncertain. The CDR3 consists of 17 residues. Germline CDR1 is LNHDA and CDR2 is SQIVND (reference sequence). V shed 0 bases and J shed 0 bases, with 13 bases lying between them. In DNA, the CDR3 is TGTGCCAGTAGTATAGATCCACCCCCCCGGAGCACAGATACGCAGTATTTT. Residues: CASSIDPPPRSTDTQYF.

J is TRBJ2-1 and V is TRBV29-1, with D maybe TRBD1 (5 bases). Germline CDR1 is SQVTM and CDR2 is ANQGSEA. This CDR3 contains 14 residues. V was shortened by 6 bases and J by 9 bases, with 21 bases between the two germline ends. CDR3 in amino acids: CSVAPGAGNSEQFF. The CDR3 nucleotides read TGCAGCGTCGCACCTGGGGCAGGGAACAGTGAGCAGTTCTTC.

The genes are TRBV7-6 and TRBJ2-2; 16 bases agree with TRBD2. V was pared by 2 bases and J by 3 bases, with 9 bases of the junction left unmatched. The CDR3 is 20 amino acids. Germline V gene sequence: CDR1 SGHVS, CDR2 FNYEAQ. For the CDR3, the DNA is TGTGCCAGCAGCTTACAAAGAGGGACTAGCGGGAGGGCCGACACCGGGGAGCTGTTTTTT. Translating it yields CASSLQRGTSGRADTGELFF.

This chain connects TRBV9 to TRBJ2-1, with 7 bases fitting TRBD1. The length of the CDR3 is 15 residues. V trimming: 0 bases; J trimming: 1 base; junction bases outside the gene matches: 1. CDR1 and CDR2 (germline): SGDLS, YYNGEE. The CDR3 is CASSVGQGSYNEQFF. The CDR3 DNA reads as TGTGCCAGCAGCGTAGGACAGGGTTCCTACAATGAGCAGTTCTTC.

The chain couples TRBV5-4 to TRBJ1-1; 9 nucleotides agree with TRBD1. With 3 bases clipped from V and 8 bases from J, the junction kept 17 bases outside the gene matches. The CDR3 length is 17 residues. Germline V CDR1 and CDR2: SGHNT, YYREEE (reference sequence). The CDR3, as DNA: TGTGCCAGCAGCTCCGACCGACCCGGGACAGGGCGCAAGGAAGCTTTCTTT. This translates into CASSSDRPGTGRKEAFF.

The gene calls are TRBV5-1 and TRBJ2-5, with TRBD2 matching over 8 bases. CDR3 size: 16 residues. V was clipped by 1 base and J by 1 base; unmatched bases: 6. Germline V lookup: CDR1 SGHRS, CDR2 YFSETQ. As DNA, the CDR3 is TGCGCCAGCAGCTTGAGCGGTAGCGGGACCCAAGAGACCCAGTACTTC. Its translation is CASSLSGSGTQETQYF.

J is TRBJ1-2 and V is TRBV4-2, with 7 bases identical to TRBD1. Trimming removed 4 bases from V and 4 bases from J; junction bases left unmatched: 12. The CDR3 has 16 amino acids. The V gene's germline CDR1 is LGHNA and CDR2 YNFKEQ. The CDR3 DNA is TGTGCCAGCAGCCTAGCGACAGGGCAGGTTGGCTATGGCTACACCTTC. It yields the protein CASSLATGQVGYGYTF.

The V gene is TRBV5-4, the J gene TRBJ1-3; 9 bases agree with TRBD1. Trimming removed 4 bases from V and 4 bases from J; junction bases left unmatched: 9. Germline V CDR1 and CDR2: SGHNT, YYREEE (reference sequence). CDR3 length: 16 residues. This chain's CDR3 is CASSTPGQGKGNTIYF. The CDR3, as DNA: TGTGCCAGCAGCACCCCAGGACAGGGGAAAGGAAACACCATATATTTT.

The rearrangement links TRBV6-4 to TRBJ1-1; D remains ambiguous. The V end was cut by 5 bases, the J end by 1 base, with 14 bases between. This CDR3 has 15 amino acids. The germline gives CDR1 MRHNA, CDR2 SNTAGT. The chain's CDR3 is CASSPRESGNTEAFF. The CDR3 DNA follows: TGTGCCAGCAGTCCAAGGGAGTCTGGGAACACTGAAGCTTTCTTT.

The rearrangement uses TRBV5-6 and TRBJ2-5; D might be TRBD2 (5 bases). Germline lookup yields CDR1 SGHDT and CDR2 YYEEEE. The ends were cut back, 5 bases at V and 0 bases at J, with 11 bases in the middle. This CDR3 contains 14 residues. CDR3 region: CASRKSGNQETQYF. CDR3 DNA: TGTGCCAGCAGAAAATCGGGAAACCAAGAGACCCAGTACTTC.

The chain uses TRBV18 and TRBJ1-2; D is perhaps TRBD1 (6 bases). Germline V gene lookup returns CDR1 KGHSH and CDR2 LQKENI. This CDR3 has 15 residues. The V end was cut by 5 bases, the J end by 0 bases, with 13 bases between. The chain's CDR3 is CASSSTRDTNYGYTF. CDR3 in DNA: TGTGCCAGCTCATCGACCCGGGACACTAACTATGGCTACACCTTC. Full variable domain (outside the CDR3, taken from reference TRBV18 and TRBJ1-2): NAGVMQNPRHLVRRRGQEARLRCSPMKGHSHVYWYRQLPEEGLKFMVYLQKENIIDESGMPKERFSAEFPKEGPSILRIQQVVRGDSAAYFCASSSTRDTNYGYTFGSGTRLTVV.

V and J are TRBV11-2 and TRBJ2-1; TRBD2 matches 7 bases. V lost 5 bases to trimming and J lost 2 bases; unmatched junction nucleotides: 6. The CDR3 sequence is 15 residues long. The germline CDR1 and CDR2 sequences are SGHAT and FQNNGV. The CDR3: CASSPGAGAYNEQFF. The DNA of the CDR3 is TGTGCCAGCAGCCCCGGGGCGGGAGCCTACAATGAGCAGTTCTTC.

The CDR3 loop is CAWKSAGGRNNEQFF. CDR3 bases: TGTGCCTGGAAATCAGCGGGCGGGAGGAACAATGAGCAGTTCTTC. The rearrangement joins TRBV30 to TRBJ2-1, with TRBD2 identical over 8 bases. The CDR3 is made up of 15 amino acids. Germline CDR1 GTSNPN, CDR2 SVGIG (reference sequence). After removal of 4 bases from V and 5 bases from J, the junction contained 10 bases not matched to a gene.

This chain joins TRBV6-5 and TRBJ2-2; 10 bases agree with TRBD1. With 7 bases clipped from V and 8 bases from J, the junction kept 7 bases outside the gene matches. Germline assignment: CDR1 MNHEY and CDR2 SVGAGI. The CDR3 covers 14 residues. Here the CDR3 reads CASTRTGGTGELFF. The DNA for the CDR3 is TGTGCCAGCACCCGGACAGGGGGGACTGGGGAGCTGTTTTTT.

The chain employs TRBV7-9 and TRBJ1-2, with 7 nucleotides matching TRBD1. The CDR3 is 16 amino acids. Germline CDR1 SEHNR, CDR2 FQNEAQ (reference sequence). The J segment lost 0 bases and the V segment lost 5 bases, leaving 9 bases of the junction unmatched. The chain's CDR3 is CASSPIPGQSNYGYTF. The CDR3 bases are TGTGCCAGCAGCCCAATCCCGGGACAGTCTAACTATGGCTACACCTTC.

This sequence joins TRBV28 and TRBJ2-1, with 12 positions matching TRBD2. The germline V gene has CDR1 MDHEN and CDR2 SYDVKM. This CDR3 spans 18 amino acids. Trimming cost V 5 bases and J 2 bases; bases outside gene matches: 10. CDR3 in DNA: TGTGCCAGCAGTAGGCCGACTAGCGGGAGTGGGACCTACAATGAGCAGTTCTTC. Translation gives CASSRPTSGSGTYNEQFF.